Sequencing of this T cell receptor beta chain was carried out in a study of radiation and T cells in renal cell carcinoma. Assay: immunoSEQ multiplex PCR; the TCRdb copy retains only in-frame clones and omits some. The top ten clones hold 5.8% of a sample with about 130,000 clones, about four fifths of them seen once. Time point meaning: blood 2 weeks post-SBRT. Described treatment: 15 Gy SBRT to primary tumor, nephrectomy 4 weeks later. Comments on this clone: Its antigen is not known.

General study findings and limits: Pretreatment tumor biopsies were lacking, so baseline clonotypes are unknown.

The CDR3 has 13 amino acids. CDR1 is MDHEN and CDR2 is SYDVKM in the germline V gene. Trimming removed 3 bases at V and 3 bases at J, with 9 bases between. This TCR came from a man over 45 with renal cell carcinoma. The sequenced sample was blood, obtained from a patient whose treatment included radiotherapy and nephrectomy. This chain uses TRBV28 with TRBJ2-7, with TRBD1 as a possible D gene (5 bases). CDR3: CASSLGQGYEQYF. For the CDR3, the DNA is TGTGCCAGCAGTTTGGGCCAGGGCTACGAGCAGTACTTC.